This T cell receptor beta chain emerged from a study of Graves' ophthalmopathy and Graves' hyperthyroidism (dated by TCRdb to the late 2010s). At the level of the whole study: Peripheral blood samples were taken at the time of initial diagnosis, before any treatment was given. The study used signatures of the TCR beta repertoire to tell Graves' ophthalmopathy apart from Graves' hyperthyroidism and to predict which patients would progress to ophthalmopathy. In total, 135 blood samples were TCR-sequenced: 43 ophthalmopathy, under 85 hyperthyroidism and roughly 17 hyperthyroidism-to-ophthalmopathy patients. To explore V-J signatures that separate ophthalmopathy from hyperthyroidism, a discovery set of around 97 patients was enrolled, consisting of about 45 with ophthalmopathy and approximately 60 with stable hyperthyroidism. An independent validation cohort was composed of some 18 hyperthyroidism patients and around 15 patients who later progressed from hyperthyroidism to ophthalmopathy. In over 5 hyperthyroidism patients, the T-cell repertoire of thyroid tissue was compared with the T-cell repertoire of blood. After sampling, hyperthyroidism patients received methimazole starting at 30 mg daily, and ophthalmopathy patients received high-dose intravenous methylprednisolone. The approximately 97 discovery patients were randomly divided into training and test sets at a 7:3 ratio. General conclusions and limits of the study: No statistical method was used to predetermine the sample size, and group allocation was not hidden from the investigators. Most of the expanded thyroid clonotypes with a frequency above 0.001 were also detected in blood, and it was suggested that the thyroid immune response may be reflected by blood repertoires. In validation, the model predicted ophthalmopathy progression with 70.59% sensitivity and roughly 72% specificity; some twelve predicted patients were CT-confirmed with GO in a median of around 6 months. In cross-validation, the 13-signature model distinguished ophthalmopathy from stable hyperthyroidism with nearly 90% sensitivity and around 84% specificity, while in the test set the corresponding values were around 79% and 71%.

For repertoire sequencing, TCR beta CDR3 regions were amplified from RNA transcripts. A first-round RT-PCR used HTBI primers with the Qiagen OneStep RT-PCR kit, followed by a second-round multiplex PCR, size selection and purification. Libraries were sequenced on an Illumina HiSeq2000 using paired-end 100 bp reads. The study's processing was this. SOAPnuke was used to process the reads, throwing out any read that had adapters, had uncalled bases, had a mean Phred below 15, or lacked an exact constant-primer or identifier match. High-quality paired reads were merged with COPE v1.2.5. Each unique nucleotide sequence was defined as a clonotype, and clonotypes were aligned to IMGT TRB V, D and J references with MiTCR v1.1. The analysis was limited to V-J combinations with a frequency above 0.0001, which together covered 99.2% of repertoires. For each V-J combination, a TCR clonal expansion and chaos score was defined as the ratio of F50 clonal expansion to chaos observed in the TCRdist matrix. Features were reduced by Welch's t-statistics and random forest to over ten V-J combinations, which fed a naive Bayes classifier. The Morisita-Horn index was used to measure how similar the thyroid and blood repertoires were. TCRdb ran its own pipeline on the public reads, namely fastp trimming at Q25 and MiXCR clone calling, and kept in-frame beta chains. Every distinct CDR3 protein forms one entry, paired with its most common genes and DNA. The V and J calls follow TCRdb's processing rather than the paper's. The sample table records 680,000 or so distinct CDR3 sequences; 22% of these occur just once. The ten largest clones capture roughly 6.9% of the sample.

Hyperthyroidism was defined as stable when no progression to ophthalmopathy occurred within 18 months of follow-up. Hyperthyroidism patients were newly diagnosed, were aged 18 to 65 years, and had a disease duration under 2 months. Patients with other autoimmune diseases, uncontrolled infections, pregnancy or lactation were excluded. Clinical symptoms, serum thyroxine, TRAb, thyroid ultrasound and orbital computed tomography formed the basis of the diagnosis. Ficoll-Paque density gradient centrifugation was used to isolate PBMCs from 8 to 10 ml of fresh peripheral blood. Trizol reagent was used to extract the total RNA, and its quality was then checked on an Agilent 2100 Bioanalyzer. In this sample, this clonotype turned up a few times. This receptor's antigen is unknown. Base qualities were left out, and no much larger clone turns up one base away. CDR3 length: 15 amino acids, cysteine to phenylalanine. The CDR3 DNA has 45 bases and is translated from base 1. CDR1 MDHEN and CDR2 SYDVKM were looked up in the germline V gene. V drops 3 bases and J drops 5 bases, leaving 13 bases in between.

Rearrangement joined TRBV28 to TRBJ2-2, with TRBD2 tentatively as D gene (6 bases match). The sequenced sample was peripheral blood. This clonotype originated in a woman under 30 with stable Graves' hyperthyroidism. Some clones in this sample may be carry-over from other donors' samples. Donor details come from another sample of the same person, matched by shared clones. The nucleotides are TGTGCCAGCAGTTTTTTGGGAGGAGGTACCGGGGAGCTGTTTTTT. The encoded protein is CASSFLGGGTGELFF.